This T cell receptor (beta chain) is from a study of T cell responses to AZD1222 COVID-19 vaccine. For the study at large: Second-dose recipients at about 4 or about 12 weeks were treated as one pooled group.

The CDR3 has 15 residues. The V and J ends lost 10 bases and 1 base respectively, with 19 bases between them. Germline-derived CDR1 and CDR2 are WSHSY and SAAADI. Generated by immunoSEQ multiplex PCR, the TCRdb table keeps only in-frame clones and is missing some. Of about 130,000 clones in the sample, just over 85% were seen once. The sequence was obtained from an adult in good health. The chain is built from TRBV10-2 and TRBJ1-2; perhaps TRBD1 as D (6 bases). Sequencing used peripheral blood, obtained on day 0 of AZD1222 vaccination. DNA for the CDR3: TGCGCCACCACCCCGGGACAACGAAATAACTATGGCTACACCTTC. Translation gives CATTPGQRNNYGYTF.